This T cell receptor beta chain is from a study of CD8+ T cells in alopecia areata. Germline trimming cut 3 bases from V and 2 bases from J; bases unmatched to any gene: 0. CDR1 is LGHNA, CDR2 YNLKQL, per germline (reference sequence). The length of the CDR3 is 14 residues. CD4, CD8alpha, NKG2D, NKG2ACE and other markers guided sorting of pooled cutaneous lymph node cells. In its sample, this clone was seen a few times. Each gene name is a mouse one. The CDR3 end is not reached by the read, which stops 4 residues before it; the germline J gene fills it in. At the DNA level, this CDR3 is encoded by other sequences in the same sample as well. Extracted RNA was reverse transcribed into cDNA, the sequencing template. Sequencing used immunoSEQ multiplex PCR; TCRdb keeps in-frame clones, though not all of them. Singletons are absent from the sample, which has under 350,000 clones.

Sequenced: CD4+ T cells sorted from a lymph node. The chain uses TRBV5 and TRBJ2-5; 9 nucleotides agree with TRBD1. The TCR was taken from a C3H/HeJ mouse with alopecia areata. The MHC haplotype of this mouse line is H2-k. Here the CDR3 reads CASSQDRGQDTQYF. The sequenced part of the CDR3 DNA is TGTGCCAGCAGCCAGGACAGGGGCCAAGAC.